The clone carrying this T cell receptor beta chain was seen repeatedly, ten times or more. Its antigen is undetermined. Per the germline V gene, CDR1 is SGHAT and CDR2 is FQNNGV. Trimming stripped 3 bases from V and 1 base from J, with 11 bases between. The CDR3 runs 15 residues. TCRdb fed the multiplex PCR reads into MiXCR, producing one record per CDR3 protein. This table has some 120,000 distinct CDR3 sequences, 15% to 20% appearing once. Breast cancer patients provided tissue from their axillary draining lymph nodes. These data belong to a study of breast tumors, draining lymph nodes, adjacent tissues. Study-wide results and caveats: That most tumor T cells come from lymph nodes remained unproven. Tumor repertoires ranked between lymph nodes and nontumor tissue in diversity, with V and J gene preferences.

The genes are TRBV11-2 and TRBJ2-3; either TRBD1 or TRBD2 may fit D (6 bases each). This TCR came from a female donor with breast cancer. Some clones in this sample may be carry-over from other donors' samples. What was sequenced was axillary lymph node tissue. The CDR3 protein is CASSFEGGRTDTQYF. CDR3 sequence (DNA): TGTGCCAGCAGCTTCGAGGGGGGCCGCACAGATACGCAGTATTTT.